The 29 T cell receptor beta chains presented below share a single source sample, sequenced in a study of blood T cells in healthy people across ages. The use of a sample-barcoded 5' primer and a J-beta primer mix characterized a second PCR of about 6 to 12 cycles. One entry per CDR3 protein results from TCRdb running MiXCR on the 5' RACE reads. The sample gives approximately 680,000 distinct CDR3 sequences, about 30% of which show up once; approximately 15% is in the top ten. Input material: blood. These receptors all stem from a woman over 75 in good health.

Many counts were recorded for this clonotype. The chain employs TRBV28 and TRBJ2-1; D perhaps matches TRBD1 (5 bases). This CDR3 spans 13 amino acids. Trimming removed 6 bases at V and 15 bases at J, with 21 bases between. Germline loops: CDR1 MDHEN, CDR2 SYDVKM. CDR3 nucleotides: TGTGCCAGCAGGGAGAAGGGGAATTATGTACCGTTCTTC. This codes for CASREKGNYVPFF.

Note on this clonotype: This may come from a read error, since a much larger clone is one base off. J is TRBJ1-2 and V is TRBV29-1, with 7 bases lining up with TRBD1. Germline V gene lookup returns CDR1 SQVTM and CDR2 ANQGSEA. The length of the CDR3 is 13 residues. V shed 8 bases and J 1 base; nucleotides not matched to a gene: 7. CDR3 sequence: CSTLTGFNYGYTF. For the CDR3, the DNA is TGCAGCACCTTGACAGGGTTTAACTATGGCTACACCTTC.

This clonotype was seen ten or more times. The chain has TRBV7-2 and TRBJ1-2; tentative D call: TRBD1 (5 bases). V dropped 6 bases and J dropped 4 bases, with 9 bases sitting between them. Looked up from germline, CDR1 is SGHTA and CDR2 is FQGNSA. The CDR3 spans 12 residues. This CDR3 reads CASSPGAYGYTF. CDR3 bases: TGTGCCAGCAGTCCCGGGGCCTATGGCTACACCTTC.

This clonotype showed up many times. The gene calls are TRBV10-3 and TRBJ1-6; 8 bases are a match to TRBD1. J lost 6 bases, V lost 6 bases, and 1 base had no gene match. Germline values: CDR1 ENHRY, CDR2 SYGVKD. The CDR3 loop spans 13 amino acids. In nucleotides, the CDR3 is TGTGCCATCAGGGACAGGGCTAATTCACCCCTCCACTTT. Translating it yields CAIRDRANSPLHF.

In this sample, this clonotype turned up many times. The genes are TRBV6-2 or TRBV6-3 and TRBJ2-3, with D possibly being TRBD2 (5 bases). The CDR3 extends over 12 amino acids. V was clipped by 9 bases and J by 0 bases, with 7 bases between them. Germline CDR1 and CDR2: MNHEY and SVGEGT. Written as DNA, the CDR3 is TGTGCCAGTCAGCGGAGCACAGATACGCAGTATTTT. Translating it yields CASQRSTDTQYF.

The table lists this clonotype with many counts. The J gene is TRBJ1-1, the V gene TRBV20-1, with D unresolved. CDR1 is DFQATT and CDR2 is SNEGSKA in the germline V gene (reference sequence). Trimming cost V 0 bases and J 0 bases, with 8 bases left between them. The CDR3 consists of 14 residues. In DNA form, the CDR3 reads TGCAGTGCTAGAGATCAGCATATGAACACTGAAGCTTTCTTT. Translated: CSARDQHMNTEAFF.

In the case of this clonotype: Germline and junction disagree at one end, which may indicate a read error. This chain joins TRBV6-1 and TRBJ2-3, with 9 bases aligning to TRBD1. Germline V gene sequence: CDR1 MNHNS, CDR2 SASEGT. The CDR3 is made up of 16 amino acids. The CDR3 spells CASSAWTGEGGDAQYF. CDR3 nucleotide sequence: TGTGCCAGCAGTGCTTGGACAGGGGAAGGGGGAGATGCGCAGTATTTT.

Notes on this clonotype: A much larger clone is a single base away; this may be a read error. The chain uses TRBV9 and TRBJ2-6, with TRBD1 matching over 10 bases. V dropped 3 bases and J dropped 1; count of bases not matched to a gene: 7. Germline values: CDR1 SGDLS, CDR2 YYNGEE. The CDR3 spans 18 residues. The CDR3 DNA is TGTGCCAGCAGCGATAGGGACAGGGGAGAATCTGGGGCCAACGTCCTGACTTTC. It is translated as CASSDRDRGESGANVLTF.

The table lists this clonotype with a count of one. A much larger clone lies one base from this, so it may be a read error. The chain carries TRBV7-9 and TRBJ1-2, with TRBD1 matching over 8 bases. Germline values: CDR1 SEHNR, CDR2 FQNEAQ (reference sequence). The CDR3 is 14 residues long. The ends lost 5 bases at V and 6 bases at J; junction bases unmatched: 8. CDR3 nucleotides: TGTGCCAGCAGCCCTCTTAGGACAGGGCATGGCTACACCTTC. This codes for CASSPLRTGHGYTF.

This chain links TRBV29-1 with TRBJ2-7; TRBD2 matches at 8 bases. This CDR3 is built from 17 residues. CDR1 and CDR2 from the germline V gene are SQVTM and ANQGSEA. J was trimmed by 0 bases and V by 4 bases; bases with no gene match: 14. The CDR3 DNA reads TGCAGCGTTGTGTCCGTGACTAGCGCGTTGAGCTCCTACGAGCAGTACTTC. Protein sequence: CSVVSVTSALSSYEQYF.

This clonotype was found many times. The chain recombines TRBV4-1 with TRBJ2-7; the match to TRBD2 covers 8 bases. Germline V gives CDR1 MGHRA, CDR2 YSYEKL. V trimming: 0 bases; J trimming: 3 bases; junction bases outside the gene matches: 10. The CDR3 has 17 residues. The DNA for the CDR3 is TGCGCCAGCAGCCAAGAGGACCCCAGACTAGCGAACTACGAGCAGTACTTC. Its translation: CASSQEDPRLANYEQYF.

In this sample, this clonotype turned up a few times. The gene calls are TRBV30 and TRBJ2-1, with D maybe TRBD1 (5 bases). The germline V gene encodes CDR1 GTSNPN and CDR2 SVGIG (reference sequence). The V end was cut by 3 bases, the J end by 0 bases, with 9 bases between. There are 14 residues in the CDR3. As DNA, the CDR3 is TGTGCCTGGAGAAAAGGGGTCTCCTACAATGAGCAGTTCTTC. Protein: CAWRKGVSYNEQFF. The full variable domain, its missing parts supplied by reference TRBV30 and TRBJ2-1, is SQTIHQWPATLVQPVGSPLSLECTVEGTSNPNLYWYRQAAGRGLQLLFYSVGIGQISSEVPQNLSASRPQDRQFILSSKKLLLSDSGFYLCAWRKGVSYNEQFFGPGTRLTVL.

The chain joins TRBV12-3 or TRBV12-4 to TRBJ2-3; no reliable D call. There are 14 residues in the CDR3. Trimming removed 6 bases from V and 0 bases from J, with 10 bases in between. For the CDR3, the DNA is TGTGCCAGCAGACCGACACAGAGCACAGATACGCAGTATTTT. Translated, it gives CASRPTQSTDTQYF.

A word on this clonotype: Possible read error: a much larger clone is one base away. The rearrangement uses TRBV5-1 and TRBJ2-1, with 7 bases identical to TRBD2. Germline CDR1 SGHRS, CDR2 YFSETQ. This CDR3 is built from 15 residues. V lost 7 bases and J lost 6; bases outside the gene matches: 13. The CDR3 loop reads CASGHRGDEGNEQFF. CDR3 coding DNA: TGCGCCAGCGGCCACCGGGGGGACGAGGGCAATGAGCAGTTCTTC.

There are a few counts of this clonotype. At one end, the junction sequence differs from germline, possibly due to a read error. The DNA of the CDR3 is TGTGCCAGCAGCCAAGACCCAAGGGGGTTC. It is translated as CASSQDPRGF. V gene TRBV4-2 combines with J gene TRBJ2-4; D may be TRBD1 (6 bases). There are 10 residues in the CDR3. Germline V lookup: CDR1 LGHNA, CDR2 YNFKEQ.

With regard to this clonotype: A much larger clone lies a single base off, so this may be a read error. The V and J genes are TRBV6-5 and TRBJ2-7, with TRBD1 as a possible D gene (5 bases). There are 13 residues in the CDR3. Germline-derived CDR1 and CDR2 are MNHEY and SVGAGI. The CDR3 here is CATQGIRQSERYF. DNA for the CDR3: TGTGCCACCCAAGGGATTAGACAGAGCGAGCGGTACTTC.

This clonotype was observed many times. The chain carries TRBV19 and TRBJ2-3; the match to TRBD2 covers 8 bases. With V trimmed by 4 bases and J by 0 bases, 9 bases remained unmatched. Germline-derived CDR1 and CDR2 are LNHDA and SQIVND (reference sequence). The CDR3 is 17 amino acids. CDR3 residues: CASSTPKREPSTDTQYF. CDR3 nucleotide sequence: TGTGCCAGTAGTACCCCCAAGCGGGAGCCTAGCACAGATACGCAGTATTTT.

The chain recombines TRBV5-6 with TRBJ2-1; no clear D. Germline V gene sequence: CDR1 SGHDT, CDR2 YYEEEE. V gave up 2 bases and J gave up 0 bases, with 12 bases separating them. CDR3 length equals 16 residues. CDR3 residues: CASSFRTTDSYNEQFF. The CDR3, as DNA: TGTGCCAGCAGCTTCAGGACCACCGACTCCTACAATGAGCAGTTCTTC.

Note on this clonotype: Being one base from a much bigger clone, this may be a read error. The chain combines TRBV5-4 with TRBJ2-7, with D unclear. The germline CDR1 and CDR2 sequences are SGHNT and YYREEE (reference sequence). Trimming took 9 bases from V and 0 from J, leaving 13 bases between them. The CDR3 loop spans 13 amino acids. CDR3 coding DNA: TGTGCCAACAGTTTGGAAACCTCCTACGAGCAGTACTTC. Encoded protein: CANSLETSYEQYF.

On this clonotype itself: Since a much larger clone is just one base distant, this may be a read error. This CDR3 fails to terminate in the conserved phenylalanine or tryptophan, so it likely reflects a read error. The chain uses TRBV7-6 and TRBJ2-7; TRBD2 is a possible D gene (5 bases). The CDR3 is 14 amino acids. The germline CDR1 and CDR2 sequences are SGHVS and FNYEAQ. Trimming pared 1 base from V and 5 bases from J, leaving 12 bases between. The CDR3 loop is CASSLDEGGNEQYY. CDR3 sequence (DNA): TGTGCCAGCAGCTTAGACGAGGGTGGCAACGAGCAGTACTAC.

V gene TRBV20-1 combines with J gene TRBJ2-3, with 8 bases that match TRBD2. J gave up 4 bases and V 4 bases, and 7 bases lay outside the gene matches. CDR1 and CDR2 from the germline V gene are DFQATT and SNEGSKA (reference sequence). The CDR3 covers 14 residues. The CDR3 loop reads CSAMRSGVSDTQYF. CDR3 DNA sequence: TGCAGTGCTATGCGTAGCGGGGTCTCAGATACGCAGTATTTT.

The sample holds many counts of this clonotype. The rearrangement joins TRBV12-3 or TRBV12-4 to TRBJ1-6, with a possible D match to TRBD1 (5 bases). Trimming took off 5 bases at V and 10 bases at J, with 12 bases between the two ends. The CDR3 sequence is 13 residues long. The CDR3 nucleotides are TGTGCCAGCAGTACAGGTGATGAATCACCCCTCCACTTT. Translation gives CASSTGDESPLHF.

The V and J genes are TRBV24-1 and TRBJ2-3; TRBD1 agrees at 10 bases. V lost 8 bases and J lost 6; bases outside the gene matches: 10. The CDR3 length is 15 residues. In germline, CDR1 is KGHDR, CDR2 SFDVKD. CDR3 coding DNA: TGTGCCACCAAGCTCCGGGACAGGGGTTTGGATACGCAGTATTTT. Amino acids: CATKLRDRGLDTQYF.

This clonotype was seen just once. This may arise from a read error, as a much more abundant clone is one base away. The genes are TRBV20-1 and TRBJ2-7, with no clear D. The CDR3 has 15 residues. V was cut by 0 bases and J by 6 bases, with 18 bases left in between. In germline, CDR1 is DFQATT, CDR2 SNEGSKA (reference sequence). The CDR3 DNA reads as TGCAGTGCTAGAGACCAGCTTGGAGCTTACTTCGAGCAGTACTTC. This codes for CSARDQLGAYFEQYF.

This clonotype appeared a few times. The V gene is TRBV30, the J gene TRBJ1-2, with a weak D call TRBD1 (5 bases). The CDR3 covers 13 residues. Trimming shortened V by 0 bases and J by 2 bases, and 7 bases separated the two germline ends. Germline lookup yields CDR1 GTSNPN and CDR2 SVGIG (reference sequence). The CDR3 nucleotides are TGTGCCTGGAGTGTATACAGGAACTATGGCTACACCTTC. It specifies CAWSVYRNYGYTF.

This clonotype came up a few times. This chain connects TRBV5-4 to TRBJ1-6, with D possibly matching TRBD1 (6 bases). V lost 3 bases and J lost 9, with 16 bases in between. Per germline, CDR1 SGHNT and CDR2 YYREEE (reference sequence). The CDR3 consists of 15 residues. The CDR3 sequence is CASSSARGLSSPLHF. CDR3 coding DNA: TGTGCCAGCAGCTCCGCCAGGGGTTTGAGTTCACCCCTCCACTTT.

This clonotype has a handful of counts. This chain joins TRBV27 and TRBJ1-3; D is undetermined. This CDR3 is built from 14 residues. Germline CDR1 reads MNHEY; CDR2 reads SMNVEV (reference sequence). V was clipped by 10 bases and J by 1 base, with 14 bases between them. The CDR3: CAIISRASGNTIYF. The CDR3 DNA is TGTGCCATCATATCTCGGGCATCTGGAAACACCATATATTTT.

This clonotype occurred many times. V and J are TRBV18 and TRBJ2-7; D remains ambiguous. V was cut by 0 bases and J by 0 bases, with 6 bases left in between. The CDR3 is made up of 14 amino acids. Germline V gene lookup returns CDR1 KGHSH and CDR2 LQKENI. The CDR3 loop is CASSPPVRSYEQYF. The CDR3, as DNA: TGTGCCAGCTCACCACCGGTCCGCTCCTACGAGCAGTACTTC. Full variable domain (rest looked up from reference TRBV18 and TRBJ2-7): NAGVMQNPRHLVRRRGQEARLRCSPMKGHSHVYWYRQLPEEGLKFMVYLQKENIIDESGMPKERFSAEFPKEGPSILRIQQVVRGDSAAYFCASSPPVRSYEQYFGPGTRLTVT.

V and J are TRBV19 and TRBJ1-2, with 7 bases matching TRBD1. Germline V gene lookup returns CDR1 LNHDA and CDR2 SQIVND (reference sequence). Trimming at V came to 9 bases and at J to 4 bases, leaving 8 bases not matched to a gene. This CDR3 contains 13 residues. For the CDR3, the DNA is TGTGCCAGGCCCCGAGGGACAGCCTATGGCTACACCTTC. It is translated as CARPRGTAYGYTF.